A selection of T cell receptor beta chains follows, all from one sample in a study of blood T cells in healthy people across ages. TCRdb called the 5' RACE reads again in MiXCR, with one record for every CDR3 protein. The table has over a million distinct CDR3 sequences, roughly 64% seen once. Material for sequencing was blood. The source is a man between 18 and 35 years old in good health. CDR3s include the opening cysteine and the closing phenylalanine or tryptophan. Each record gives: clone size, J gene, V gene, D gene, CDR3 protein, CDR3 DNA. A D gene is named only where the DNA matches it firmly. A clone size is listed for some rows: how often the clone was seen (once, few, many), or a class if it is expanded.

clone_size: -
j_call: TRBJ2-1
v_call: TRBV3-1
d_call: TRBD2
cdr3_aa: CASSQSIGLAGGHSYNEQFF
cdr3_nt: TGTGCCAGCAGCCAATCTATCGGCCTAGCGGGGGGCCACTCCTACAATGAGCAGTTCTTC

clone_size: few
j_call: TRBJ2-5
v_call: TRBV4-1
d_call: TRBD2
cdr3_aa: CASSQGLLETQYF
cdr3_nt: TGCGCCAGCAGTCAGGGACTATTGGAGACCCAGTACTTC

clone_size: -
j_call: TRBJ2-1
v_call: TRBV7-2
d_call: -
cdr3_aa: CASSLDPGGNEQFF
cdr3_nt: TGTGCCAGCAGCTTAGACCCAGGTGGAAATGAGCAGTTCTTC

clone_size: -
j_call: TRBJ2-3
v_call: TRBV25-1
d_call: TRBD2
cdr3_aa: CASSDPTSGGPDTQYF
cdr3_nt: TGTGCCAGCAGTGATCCCACGTCGGGAGGGCCCGATACGCAGTATTTT

clone_size: -
j_call: TRBJ2-7
v_call: TRBV12-3/TRBV12-4
d_call: TRBD2
cdr3_aa: CASSYRTSRGSEQYF
cdr3_nt: TGTGCCAGCAGCTACAGGACTAGCAGGGGAAGCGAGCAGTACTTC

clone_size: few
j_call: TRBJ2-7
v_call: TRBV27
d_call: -
cdr3_aa: CASSLWQGSNEQYF
cdr3_nt: TGTGCCAGCAGTTTATGGCAGGGGTCCAACGAGCAGTACTTC

clone_size: few
j_call: TRBJ2-7
v_call: TRBV28
d_call: -
cdr3_aa: CASSPLAEGESYEQYF
cdr3_nt: TGTGCCAGCAGTCCCCTCGCCGAGGGGGAGTCCTACGAGCAGTACTTC

clone_size: -
j_call: TRBJ1-4
v_call: TRBV20-1
d_call: -
cdr3_aa: CSAISKQGFPNEKLFF
cdr3_nt: TGCAGTGCTATATCCAAACAGGGATTCCCTAATGAAAAACTGTTTTTT

clone_size: -
j_call: TRBJ2-3
v_call: TRBV20-1
d_call: -
cdr3_aa: CSASTPGADTQYF
cdr3_nt: TGCAGTGCCTCCACTCCTGGGGCAGATACGCAGTATTTT

clone_size: -
j_call: TRBJ2-7
v_call: TRBV5-1
d_call: -
cdr3_aa: CASAREAGYYEQYF
cdr3_nt: TGCGCCAGCGCGAGGGAGGCGGGCTACTACGAGCAGTACTTC

clone_size: few
j_call: TRBJ2-1
v_call: TRBV29-1
d_call: TRBD2
cdr3_aa: CSVEVFERGYNEQFF
cdr3_nt: TGCAGCGTTGAGGTATTCGAGCGGGGCTACAATGAGCAGTTCTTC

clone_size: few
j_call: TRBJ2-5
v_call: TRBV6-2/TRBV6-3
d_call: TRBD2
cdr3_aa: CAIHPGLAGETQYF
cdr3_nt: TGTGCCATCCACCCGGGACTAGCAGGAGAGACCCAGTACTTC

clone_size: -
j_call: TRBJ2-4
v_call: TRBV28
d_call: -
cdr3_aa: CASTPGGPSREQYF
cdr3_nt: TGTGCCAGCACTCCAGGGGGGCCCAGTCGGGAGCAGTACTTC

clone_size: many
j_call: TRBJ2-1
v_call: TRBV27
d_call: TRBD2
cdr3_aa: CASSMTSGGAVHNEQFF
cdr3_nt: TGTGCCAGCAGTATGACTAGCGGGGGGGCCGTACACAATGAGCAGTTCTTC

clone_size: few
j_call: TRBJ2-7
v_call: TRBV20-1
d_call: -
cdr3_aa: CSAKPIFSYEQYF
cdr3_nt: TGCAGTGCTAAGCCGATCTTCTCCTACGAGCAGTACTTC

clone_size: few
j_call: TRBJ2-1
v_call: TRBV6-2/TRBV6-3
d_call: TRBD2
cdr3_aa: CASSSTSVEQFF
cdr3_nt: TGTGCCAGCAGCTCGACTAGCGTAGAGCAGTTCTTC

clone_size: -
j_call: TRBJ2-3
v_call: TRBV4-3
d_call: TRBD2
cdr3_aa: CASSQDVGGYSDTQYF
cdr3_nt: TGCGCCAGCAGCCAAGATGTCGGGGGGTACTCAGATACGCAGTATTTT

clone_size: -
j_call: TRBJ2-1
v_call: TRBV4-3
d_call: -
cdr3_aa: CASSQGPGISYEQFF
cdr3_nt: TGCGCCAGCAGCCAAGGTCCCGGGATCTCCTACGAGCAGTTCTTC

clone_size: -
j_call: TRBJ2-5
v_call: TRBV20-1
d_call: -
cdr3_aa: CSARDRSMDSQETQYF
cdr3_nt: TGCAGTGCTAGAGATCGTAGTATGGACAGCCAAGAGACCCAGTACTTC

clone_size: once
j_call: TRBJ2-7
v_call: TRBV6-5
d_call: TRBD1
cdr3_aa: CASSYVTGGDEQYF
cdr3_nt: TGTGCCAGCAGTTACGTGACAGGGGGCGACGAGCAGTACTTC

clone_size: -
j_call: TRBJ2-5
v_call: TRBV12-3/TRBV12-4
d_call: -
cdr3_aa: CASSPNQGLLRETQYF
cdr3_nt: TGTGCCAGCAGTCCAAACCAAGGACTACTGAGAGAGACCCAGTACTTC

clone_size: few
j_call: TRBJ2-7
v_call: TRBV29-1
d_call: -
cdr3_aa: CSVEDGGRNEQYF
cdr3_nt: TGCAGCGTAGAGGATGGGGGGAGGAACGAGCAGTACTTC

clone_size: few
j_call: TRBJ2-5
v_call: TRBV12-3/TRBV12-4
d_call: -
cdr3_aa: CASSSSDSQETQYF
cdr3_nt: TGTGCCAGCAGTTCCTCAGACAGCCAAGAGACCCAGTACTTC

clone_size: -
j_call: TRBJ2-5
v_call: TRBV4-3
d_call: -
cdr3_aa: CASSQDYISFETQYF
cdr3_nt: TGCGCCAGCAGCCAAGATTATATCTCGTTTGAGACCCAGTACTTC

clone_size: -
j_call: TRBJ2-7
v_call: TRBV20-1
d_call: TRBD2
cdr3_aa: CSAYTQTSGGAYEQYF
cdr3_nt: TGCAGTGCTTACACCCAAACTAGCGGGGGAGCCTACGAGCAGTACTTC

clone_size: -
j_call: TRBJ2-7
v_call: TRBV7-2
d_call: TRBD1
cdr3_aa: CASSLLITGTGYSEQYF
cdr3_nt: TGTGCCAGCAGCTTACTGATAACCGGGACAGGGTACTCCGAGCAGTACTTC

clone_size: -
j_call: TRBJ1-2
v_call: TRBV7-6
d_call: -
cdr3_aa: CASSLEPAANYGYTF
cdr3_nt: TGTGCCAGCAGCTTAGAGCCGGCCGCGAACTATGGCTACACCTTC

clone_size: -
j_call: TRBJ2-3
v_call: TRBV6-1
d_call: TRBD1
cdr3_aa: CASSSGTGGVDTQYF
cdr3_nt: TGTGCCAGCAGTTCCGGGACAGGGGGTGTGGATACGCAGTATTTT

clone_size: -
j_call: TRBJ2-4
v_call: TRBV9
d_call: TRBD1
cdr3_aa: CASSGQGWGINIQYF
cdr3_nt: TGTGCCAGCAGCGGACAGGGGTGGGGCATAAACATTCAGTACTTC

clone_size: once
j_call: TRBJ1-4
v_call: TRBV27
d_call: -
cdr3_aa: CASSLAITGISGKLFF
cdr3_nt: TGTGCCAGCAGTCTTGCCATCACAGGGATAAGTGGAAAACTGTTTTTT

clone_size: few
j_call: TRBJ1-2
v_call: TRBV27
d_call: -
cdr3_aa: CASSLKANYGYTF
cdr3_nt: TGTGCCAGCAGTTTAAAAGCTAACTATGGCTACACCTTC

clone_size: few
j_call: TRBJ2-7
v_call: TRBV5-1
d_call: TRBD2
cdr3_aa: CASWDGTRTYEQYF
cdr3_nt: TGCGCCAGCTGGGACGGGACTAGAACCTACGAGCAGTACTTC

clone_size: once
j_call: TRBJ2-7
v_call: TRBV7-9
d_call: -
cdr3_aa: CASSSLDRYEQYF
cdr3_nt: TGTGCCAGCAGCAGCTTAGATCGCTACGAGCAGTACTTC

clone_size: -
j_call: TRBJ2-7
v_call: TRBV11-2
d_call: -
cdr3_aa: CASSLYSPYEQYF
cdr3_nt: TGTGCCAGCAGCTTGTACAGTCCCTACGAGCAGTACTTC

clone_size: few
j_call: TRBJ2-3
v_call: TRBV12-3/TRBV12-4
d_call: -
cdr3_aa: CASIRAGTSTDTQYF
cdr3_nt: TGTGCCAGCATCCGGGCAGGGACTAGCACAGATACGCAGTATTTT

clone_size: -
j_call: TRBJ2-2
v_call: TRBV29-1
d_call: TRBD2
cdr3_aa: CSVGAGRNTGELFF
cdr3_nt: TGCAGCGTTGGAGCGGGAAGGAACACCGGGGAGCTGTTTTTT

clone_size: few
j_call: TRBJ2-7
v_call: TRBV4-2
d_call: -
cdr3_aa: CASSPWGQNHEQYF
cdr3_nt: TGTGCCAGCAGCCCCTGGGGGCAGAACCACGAGCAGTACTTC

clone_size: -
j_call: TRBJ2-1
v_call: TRBV7-6
d_call: -
cdr3_aa: CASSLAFNNEQFF
cdr3_nt: TGTGCCAGCAGCTTAGCCTTTAACAATGAGCAGTTCTTC

clone_size: -
j_call: TRBJ2-1
v_call: TRBV27
d_call: TRBD2
cdr3_aa: CASRPKPGLAGVGSYNEQFF
cdr3_nt: TGTGCCAGCAGACCAAAACCTGGACTAGCGGGAGTTGGTTCCTACAATGAGCAGTTCTTC

clone_size: -
j_call: TRBJ2-7
v_call: TRBV10-3
d_call: TRBD1
cdr3_aa: CAIRGTGILYEQYF
cdr3_nt: TGTGCCATCAGGGGGACAGGAATTTTGTACGAGCAGTACTTC

clone_size: -
j_call: TRBJ2-7
v_call: TRBV27
d_call: TRBD1
cdr3_aa: CVSSLSPTGIYEQYF
cdr3_nt: TGTGTCAGCAGTTTATCCCCGACAGGGATCTACGAGCAGTACTTC

clone_size: -
j_call: TRBJ2-7
v_call: TRBV20-1
d_call: -
cdr3_aa: CSARDQDRPTVAGYF
cdr3_nt: TGCAGTGCTAGAGATCAGGACCGGCCGACAGTTGCCGGGTACTTC

clone_size: -
j_call: TRBJ1-4
v_call: TRBV12-3/TRBV12-4
d_call: -
cdr3_aa: CASSSSIQATNEKLFF
cdr3_nt: TGTGCCAGCAGTTCCTCAATCCAAGCAACTAATGAAAAACTGTTTTTT

clone_size: few
j_call: TRBJ2-5
v_call: TRBV12-3/TRBV12-4
d_call: TRBD2
cdr3_aa: CASSSLAGDQETQYF
cdr3_nt: TGTGCCAGCAGTTCCTTAGCGGGCGACCAAGAGACCCAGTACTTC

clone_size: -
j_call: TRBJ1-6
v_call: TRBV15
d_call: -
cdr3_aa: CATSSDRSGDSPLHF
cdr3_nt: TGTGCCACCAGCAGCGACCGGTCGGGGGATTCACCCCTCCACTTT